This entry concerns a single T cell receptor (beta chain). Which antigen it targets is not known. No much larger clone is present one base from it, and per-base qualities are unavailable. In the ophthalmopathy patients, disease was moderately to severely active, with a Clinical Activity Score of 3 or more, a NOSPECS grade of 4 or more, and a duration of less than 3 months. The study excluded patients with uncontrolled infections, other autoimmune diseases, pregnancy or lactation. Clinical symptoms, serum thyroxine and TRAb, thyroid ultrasound, and orbital computed tomography formed the basis for the diagnoses. PBMCs were separated from 7.5 to 10 ml of fresh peripheral blood using Ficoll-Paque density gradient centrifugation. Total RNA was extracted using Trizol reagent, and RNA quality was assessed on an Agilent 2100 Bioanalyzer. The data derive from a study of T cells in Graves' hyperthyroidism and ophthalmopathy (dated by TCRdb to about 2019). A note on the overall study: Peripheral blood samples were taken at initial diagnosis, before any treatment was given. To identify distinguishing TCR V-J signatures, a discovery cohort of around 100 patients was used, comprising 40 to 45 with Graves' ophthalmopathy and around 60 with stable Graves' hyperthyroidism. An independent validation cohort of about 20 hyperthyroidism patients and about 16 patients who later progressed to ophthalmopathy tested prospective prediction of ophthalmopathy. The 90 to 100 discovery patients were randomly split 7:3 into training and test sets. Thyroid tissue and blood T-cell repertoires from about six Graves' hyperthyroidism patients were also compared in the study. Once sampling was done, hyperthyroidism patients were given methimazole at a starting dose of 30 mg daily, whereas ophthalmopathy patients were given high-dose intravenous methylprednisolone. The paper reports TCR Vbeta CDR3 sequencing of approximately 130 peripheral blood samples: under 45 ophthalmopathy, fewer than 80 hyperthyroidism and approximately 17 progressor patients.

The TCR beta CDR3 regions were amplified from RNA transcripts. The TCR CDR3 was subjected to a first round of RT-PCR using the HTBI primer set and the Qiagen OneStep RT-PCR kit. Libraries were constructed in a second round of multiplex PCR, after which size selection and purification were performed. Sequencing of the libraries was done on an Illumina HiSeq2000 using paired-end 100 bp reads. Regarding the original processing steps: SOAPnuke was used to process the raw data, with reads discarded if the reads contained adapters or uncalled bases, had a mean Phred below 15, or lacked an exact constant-primer or identifier match. COPE v1.2.5 was used to merge high-quality paired reads, and clonotypes were defined as unique nucleotide sequences. MiTCR v1.1 was used to align clonotypes to the IMGT TRBV, TRBD and TRBJ reference segments. The analysis was restricted to V-J combinations with a frequency above 0.0001, which together covered 99.2% of the repertoires. The TCS score was defined as F50 (clonal expansion) divided by E x V (chaos), with BLOSUM62-based TCRdist calculated between CDR3 peptides within each V-J. Welch's t-statistics and random forest reduced around 510 V-J features to 10 to 15, which were used in a naive Bayes classifier (R e1071). TCRdb itself trimmed the public reads at Q25 with fastp, ran MiXCR and retained productive beta chains. When rows share a CDR3 protein, they turn into one entry using the most common DNA and genes. The V and J calls were not made by the authors but by TCRdb's processing. Counted in this sample were roughly 640,000 distinct CDR3 sequences; roughly 15% of them appeared once. Together, the top ten hold 2.5% to 4% of the sample.

Broad study findings and their caveats: Most expanded thyroid clonotypes (frequency above 0.001) were also detected in blood, suggesting blood repertoires may reflect thyroid immune responses. During validation, the model predicted progression to ophthalmopathy a median of approximately 6.5 months ahead of onset, with almost 71% sensitivity and roughly 72% specificity. A model built on a 13 V-J signature distinguished ophthalmopathy from stable hyperthyroidism, reaching 85% to 90% sensitivity and approximately 81% specificity in cross-validation and 80%/75% in testing. No statistical method was used to fix the sample size in advance, and group allocation was not hidden from the investigators.

The trim is 6 bases for V and 2 bases for J, with a gap of 14 bases between the germline ends. Its CDR3 holds 15 amino acids, cysteine through phenylalanine. The retained sequence is limited to the CDR3, 45 bases, with the frame set at the first base. CDR1 and CDR2 (MNHNS, SASEGT) derive from the germline V gene. The chain employs TRBV6-1 and TRBJ1-5, with TRBD1 tentatively as D gene (6 bases match). Sequencing used blood. This sequence originates from a woman in her thirties or forties with Graves' ophthalmopathy. For the CDR3, the sequence is CASRLDSIGNQPQHF. The sequence in DNA is TGTGCCAGCAGGCTGGACAGCATTGGCAATCAGCCCCAGCATTTT.